The rows below give T cell receptor beta chains drawn from one sample of a study of T-cell reconstitution after alpha-beta-depleted transplantation in children. TCRdb recomputed calls from the PCR reads with MiXCR, one row per CDR3 protein. The repertoire holds a few hundred thousand distinct CDR3 sequences, 10% to 15% seen once, with 2.2% in the top ten. Specimen: PBMCs, mostly from graft donor cells, collected 360 days after TCRalphabeta/CD19-depleted stem cell transplant. The source of these receptors is a male patient between 5 and 17 years old who had a stem cell transplant for acute myeloid leukemia, so the T cells may come from the graft donor. Both conserved end residues are part of each CDR3. Each record gives: clone size, J gene, V gene, D gene, CDR3 DNA, CDR3 protein. D genes are given only for firm matches. The listing skips clone size in some rows; elsewhere it reads once, few, many or a size class.

abundance: few; j_gene: TRBJ2-5; v_gene: TRBV28; d_gene: NA; CDR3nt: TGTGCCAGCAGTTTCATGAGGGATCAAGAGACCCAGTACTTC; CDR3aa: CASSFMRDQETQYF
abundance: few; j_gene: TRBJ2-7; v_gene: TRBV4-3; d_gene: TRBD2; CDR3nt: TGCGCCAGCAGCCAAGATGCGGGAGTGGCTTCCTACGAGCAGTACTTC; CDR3aa: CASSQDAGVASYEQYF
abundance: few; j_gene: TRBJ2-3; v_gene: TRBV24-1; d_gene: NA; CDR3nt: TGTGCCACCAGTAAGCGGAGCACAGATACGCAGTATTTT; CDR3aa: CATSKRSTDTQYF
abundance: few; j_gene: TRBJ1-1; v_gene: TRBV6-5; d_gene: NA; CDR3nt: TGTGCCAGCAGTCCCCACAACACTGAAGCTTTCTTT; CDR3aa: CASSPHNTEAFF
abundance: NA; j_gene: TRBJ1-1; v_gene: TRBV6-1; d_gene: TRBD1; CDR3nt: TGTGCCAGCACTGAGACAGGGTCGAACACTGAAGCTTTCTTT; CDR3aa: CASTETGSNTEAFF
abundance: NA; j_gene: TRBJ2-3; v_gene: TRBV13; d_gene: NA; CDR3nt: TGTGCCAGCAGCACCGACAGGGGGCCGAGGTTCCTAGCGGGAGGACCGGCAGATACGCAGTATTTT; CDR3aa: CASSTDRGPRFLAGGPADTQYF
abundance: few; j_gene: TRBJ2-2; v_gene: TRBV30; d_gene: TRBD2; CDR3nt: TGTGCCTGGAGTCGACTAGCGGCCACCGGGGAGCTGTTTTTT; CDR3aa: CAWSRLAATGELFF
abundance: many; j_gene: TRBJ2-4; v_gene: TRBV12-3/TRBV12-4; d_gene: TRBD2; CDR3nt: TGTGCCAGCAGCCCATTCCGGGACGGGGGGGAAAACATTCAGTACTTC; CDR3aa: CASSPFRDGGENIQYF
abundance: NA; j_gene: TRBJ2-1; v_gene: TRBV2; d_gene: TRBD1; CDR3nt: TGTGCCAGCAACAGACAAGGGACAGGCCGAAGCTCCTACAATGAGCAGTTCTTC; CDR3aa: CASNRQGTGRSSYNEQFF
abundance: few; j_gene: TRBJ2-1; v_gene: TRBV6-5; d_gene: NA; CDR3nt: TGTGCCAGCAGTTACGGCGCCGACAGAGGCAATGAGCAGTTCTTC; CDR3aa: CASSYGADRGNEQFF
abundance: NA; j_gene: TRBJ1-4; v_gene: TRBV29-1; d_gene: NA; CDR3nt: TGCAGCGCCGACCGGGGAAATGAAAAACTGTTTTTT; CDR3aa: CSADRGNEKLFF
abundance: NA; j_gene: TRBJ2-2; v_gene: TRBV7-3; d_gene: TRBD1; CDR3nt: TGTGCCAGCAGCCTACCGGGACAGGTTAACACCGGGGAGCTGTTTTTT; CDR3aa: CASSLPGQVNTGELFF
abundance: few; j_gene: TRBJ2-5; v_gene: TRBV7-2; d_gene: TRBD2; CDR3nt: TGTGCCAGCAGCCCAGCCCGAGTAGCGGGAGGGGAGACCCAGTACTTC; CDR3aa: CASSPARVAGGETQYF
abundance: few; j_gene: TRBJ2-1; v_gene: TRBV20-1; d_gene: TRBD2; CDR3nt: TGCAGTGCTAGCGGGAGGGCCCACAATGAGCAGTTCTTC; CDR3aa: CSASGRAHNEQFF
abundance: NA; j_gene: TRBJ2-2; v_gene: TRBV29-1; d_gene: NA; CDR3nt: TGCAGCGTGGACGGGCCCGGAGCGAACACCGGGGAGCTGTTTTTT; CDR3aa: CSVDGPGANTGELFF
abundance: NA; j_gene: TRBJ2-1; v_gene: TRBV4-3; d_gene: NA; CDR3nt: TGCGCCAGCAGCCAAATTATCGGTCGGGCTAGCGAGGTTGAGCAGTTCTTC; CDR3aa: CASSQIIGRASEVEQFF
abundance: few; j_gene: TRBJ2-5; v_gene: TRBV28; d_gene: NA; CDR3nt: TGTGCCAGCAGTTTAAGTCAGGTCCAAGAGACCCAGTACTTC; CDR3aa: CASSLSQVQETQYF
abundance: NA; j_gene: TRBJ2-1; v_gene: TRBV7-9; d_gene: NA; CDR3nt: TGTGCCAGCAGCCAATTGGACTTCGGGTCATACAATGAGCAGTTCTTC; CDR3aa: CASSQLDFGSYNEQFF
abundance: many; j_gene: TRBJ2-7; v_gene: TRBV25-1; d_gene: NA; CDR3nt: TGTGCCAGCAGTGGTTACAGGGGAGGCTACGAGCAGTACTTC; CDR3aa: CASSGYRGGYEQYF
abundance: many; j_gene: TRBJ2-5; v_gene: TRBV29-1; d_gene: NA; CDR3nt: TGCAGCGTACTACAGGGGAGGGAGACCCAGTACTTC; CDR3aa: CSVLQGRETQYF
abundance: NA; j_gene: TRBJ1-1; v_gene: TRBV7-2; d_gene: NA; CDR3nt: TGTGCCAGCAGCTTAAGGTCGACCACTGAAGCTTTCTTT; CDR3aa: CASSLRSTTEAFF
abundance: few; j_gene: TRBJ1-5; v_gene: TRBV29-1; d_gene: NA; CDR3nt: TGCAGCGTTGAGGGAACAGGGAAATTAAACCAGCCCCAGCATTTT; CDR3aa: CSVEGTGKLNQPQHF
abundance: few; j_gene: TRBJ2-7; v_gene: TRBV29-1; d_gene: NA; CDR3nt: TGCAGCGTTGGGGGGCGGGCCCCGAGCTCCTACGAGCAGTACTTC; CDR3aa: CSVGGRAPSSYEQYF
abundance: NA; j_gene: TRBJ2-7; v_gene: TRBV19; d_gene: NA; CDR3nt: TGTGCCAGTAGTATAGGTGGGATTTCCTACGAGCAGTACTTC; CDR3aa: CASSIGGISYEQYF
abundance: many; j_gene: TRBJ2-4; v_gene: TRBV7-2; d_gene: NA; CDR3nt: TGTGCCAGCAGCTTAGCTGGGGGGGCCGTAAACATTCAGTACTTC; CDR3aa: CASSLAGGAVNIQYF
abundance: once; j_gene: TRBJ2-7; v_gene: TRBV30; d_gene: TRBD2; CDR3nt: TGTGCCTGGTACGGAGAGCGGGACTACGAGCAGTACTTC; CDR3aa: CAWYGERDYEQYF
abundance: few; j_gene: TRBJ2-6; v_gene: TRBV20-1; d_gene: TRBD2; CDR3nt: TGCAGTGCCCCCGGACTAGCACAGAGCTCTGGGGCCAACGTCCTGACTTTC; CDR3aa: CSAPGLAQSSGANVLTF
abundance: NA; j_gene: TRBJ2-7; v_gene: TRBV20-1; d_gene: TRBD2; CDR3nt: TGCAGTGCAAAACGACTAGCGGGGACCTACGAGCAGTACTTC; CDR3aa: CSAKRLAGTYEQYF
abundance: few; j_gene: TRBJ2-2; v_gene: TRBV28; d_gene: NA; CDR3nt: TGTGCCAGCAGTCAGACAAAGCGATTGAACACCGGGGAGCTGTTTTTT; CDR3aa: CASSQTKRLNTGELFF
abundance: NA; j_gene: TRBJ2-3; v_gene: TRBV30; d_gene: NA; CDR3nt: TGTGCCTGGAGTGTCGGGACCGACATTTCTGATACGCAGTATTTT; CDR3aa: CAWSVGTDISDTQYF
abundance: NA; j_gene: TRBJ2-3; v_gene: TRBV7-2; d_gene: NA; CDR3nt: TGTGCCAGCAGCTTAATGGACCTCGGTGGGAACCGAGATACGCAGTATTTT; CDR3aa: CASSLMDLGGNRDTQYF
abundance: NA; j_gene: TRBJ2-1; v_gene: TRBV7-9; d_gene: TRBD2; CDR3nt: TGTGCCAGCAGCGCGGGACTAGCGGACAATGAGCAGTTCTTC; CDR3aa: CASSAGLADNEQFF
abundance: NA; j_gene: TRBJ1-5; v_gene: TRBV28; d_gene: NA; CDR3nt: TGTGCCAGCAGCCTGCTGGGGGGGGGCAATCAGCCCCAGCATTTT; CDR3aa: CASSLLGGGNQPQHF
abundance: many; j_gene: TRBJ2-7; v_gene: TRBV28; d_gene: TRBD1; CDR3nt: TGTGCCAGCAGTTTCGAGGGACAGCACCTTTCCTACGAGCAGTACTTC; CDR3aa: CASSFEGQHLSYEQYF
abundance: many; j_gene: TRBJ2-1; v_gene: TRBV18; d_gene: NA; CDR3nt: TGTGCCAGCTCATCGGAGGGGGATGAGCAGTTCTTC; CDR3aa: CASSSEGDEQFF
abundance: many; j_gene: TRBJ2-7; v_gene: TRBV7-9; d_gene: NA; CDR3nt: TGTGCCAGCAGCTCCCAGATGTACGAGCAGTACTTC; CDR3aa: CASSSQMYEQYF
abundance: NA; j_gene: TRBJ2-3; v_gene: TRBV28; d_gene: TRBD2; CDR3nt: TGTGCCAGCAGTCCAGATTTTTCTAGCGGGAGGGAAGATACGCAGTATTTT; CDR3aa: CASSPDFSSGREDTQYF
abundance: NA; j_gene: TRBJ2-1; v_gene: TRBV7-2; d_gene: TRBD1; CDR3nt: TGTGCCAGCAGCTGGGACAGGGTGACGAACAATGAGCAGTTCTTC; CDR3aa: CASSWDRVTNNEQFF
abundance: many; j_gene: TRBJ2-2; v_gene: TRBV4-2; d_gene: NA; CDR3nt: TGTGCCAGCAGCCCCAGTTTGAGGGGGGGCCGCGGCACCGGGGAGCTGTTTTTT; CDR3aa: CASSPSLRGGRGTGELFF
abundance: many; j_gene: TRBJ2-7; v_gene: TRBV27; d_gene: TRBD1; CDR3nt: TGTGCCAGCAGGATAGGGACAGGCATATCCTACGAGCAGTACTTC; CDR3aa: CASRIGTGISYEQYF
abundance: NA; j_gene: TRBJ2-3; v_gene: TRBV28; d_gene: NA; CDR3nt: TGTGCCAGCAGTTTGCCCCAGGGGAGAAGAGATACGCAGTATTTT; CDR3aa: CASSLPQGRRDTQYF
abundance: many; j_gene: TRBJ2-5; v_gene: TRBV10-3; d_gene: TRBD2; CDR3nt: TGTGCCATCAGTGAAGGGCTAGCGGGCTCAGAGACCCAGTACTTC; CDR3aa: CAISEGLAGSETQYF
abundance: once; j_gene: TRBJ2-3; v_gene: TRBV19; d_gene: TRBD2; CDR3nt: TGTGCCAGTAGTATAGTGGATAGCGGGAGGGCAGATACGCAGTATTTT; CDR3aa: CASSIVDSGRADTQYF
abundance: NA; j_gene: TRBJ2-7; v_gene: TRBV18; d_gene: NA; CDR3nt: TGTGCCAGCTCACAGGAGGTCATAGCGGTCCGGAACGAGCAGTACTTC; CDR3aa: CASSQEVIAVRNEQYF
abundance: NA; j_gene: TRBJ2-7; v_gene: TRBV27; d_gene: NA; CDR3nt: TGTGCCAGCAGTTTGGCTAGCAACGGGTTCTACGAGCAGTACTTC; CDR3aa: CASSLASNGFYEQYF
abundance: few; j_gene: TRBJ2-7; v_gene: TRBV7-2; d_gene: NA; CDR3nt: TGTGCCAGCAGCCAGGAGGGGATAACCTCCTACGAGCAGTACTTC; CDR3aa: CASSQEGITSYEQYF
abundance: many; j_gene: TRBJ2-1; v_gene: TRBV6-2/TRBV6-3; d_gene: TRBD2; CDR3nt: TGTGCCAGCAGTCCGGGACTAGCGCCCCACAATGAGCAGTTCTTC; CDR3aa: CASSPGLAPHNEQFF
abundance: many; j_gene: TRBJ2-1; v_gene: TRBV24-1; d_gene: NA; CDR3nt: TGTGCCACCAGTGATTCCACCACAGAGTTCTTC; CDR3aa: CATSDSTTEFF
abundance: few; j_gene: TRBJ2-7; v_gene: TRBV3-1; d_gene: TRBD2; CDR3nt: TGTGCCAGCAGCCTGGGACTAGCGGCCGAGCAGTACTTC; CDR3aa: CASSLGLAAEQYF
abundance: many; j_gene: TRBJ2-1; v_gene: TRBV6-6; d_gene: NA; CDR3nt: TGTGCCAGCAGTTATTTAAGCGAGCAGTTCTTC; CDR3aa: CASSYLSEQFF
abundance: many; j_gene: TRBJ1-6; v_gene: TRBV7-9; d_gene: TRBD1; CDR3nt: TGTGCCAGCAGCCCTGAGACAGGGAGGAATTCACCCCTCCACTTT; CDR3aa: CASSPETGRNSPLHF
abundance: NA; j_gene: TRBJ2-5; v_gene: TRBV5-1; d_gene: NA; CDR3nt: TGCGCCAGCCAGCACGGGGCTACCCAAGAGACCCAGTACTTC; CDR3aa: CASQHGATQETQYF
abundance: many; j_gene: TRBJ2-7; v_gene: TRBV29-1; d_gene: NA; CDR3nt: TGCAGCGTTCCCGGGAGCGGTTCCTCCTCCTCCTACGAGCAGTACTTC; CDR3aa: CSVPGSGSSSSYEQYF
abundance: many; j_gene: TRBJ2-3; v_gene: TRBV28; d_gene: TRBD2; CDR3nt: TGTGCCAGCAGTTTCCCCCCTAGCGGGAGAATCACAGATACGCAGTATTTT; CDR3aa: CASSFPPSGRITDTQYF
abundance: many; j_gene: TRBJ2-7; v_gene: TRBV27; d_gene: NA; CDR3nt: TGTGCCAGCAGTTTAAAGCGGAACCCCTCCTACGAGCAGTACTTC; CDR3aa: CASSLKRNPSYEQYF
abundance: NA; j_gene: TRBJ2-7; v_gene: TRBV7-8; d_gene: NA; CDR3nt: TGTGCCAGCAGCTTACAACCGGGACAAACTTACGAGCAGTACTTC; CDR3aa: CASSLQPGQTYEQYF